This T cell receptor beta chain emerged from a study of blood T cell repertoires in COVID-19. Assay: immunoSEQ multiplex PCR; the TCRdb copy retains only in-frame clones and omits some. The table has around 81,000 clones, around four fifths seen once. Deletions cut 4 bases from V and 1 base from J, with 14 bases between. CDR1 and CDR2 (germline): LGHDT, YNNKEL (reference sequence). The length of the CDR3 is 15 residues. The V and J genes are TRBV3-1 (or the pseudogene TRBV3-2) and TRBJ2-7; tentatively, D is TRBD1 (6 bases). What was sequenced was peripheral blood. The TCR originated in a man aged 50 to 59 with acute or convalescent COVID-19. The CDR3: CASSLQTGPSYEQYF. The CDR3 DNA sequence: TGTGCCAGCAGCCTCCAGACAGGTCCATCCTACGAGCAGTACTTC.